A single sample gave rise to the 12 T cell receptor beta chains below, sequenced in a study of cytomegalovirus exposure and HLA in healthy donors. 60 Vbeta and 13 Jbeta primers were used in PCR. Data came from immunoSEQ multiplex PCR; TCRdb stores just in-frame clones and leaves some out. The sample lists 130,000 or so clones; approximately 85% were seen once. The sequenced sample was PBMCs. These receptors were taken from a woman in her thirties or forties in good health and CMV-seronegative.

J is TRBJ2-5 and V is TRBV7-9; 12 nucleotides match TRBD2. Germline lookup yields CDR1 SEHNR and CDR2 FQNEAQ (reference sequence). The V gene end was trimmed by 2 bases and the J gene end by 2 bases; junction bases not matched to a gene: 6. This CDR3 region has 17 residues. CDR3 amino acids: CASSLLAGGPGQETQYF. CDR3 bases: TGTGCCAGCAGCTTACTAGCGGGAGGGCCGGGGCAAGAGACCCAGTACTTC.

A few counts support this clone. This CDR3 is missing its conserved last phenylalanine or tryptophan, likely due to a read error. Because the CDR3's place on the DNA is in doubt, the DNA is left out and the CDR3 is given as listed by TCRdb. The chain combines TRBV3-1 (or the pseudogene TRBV3-2) with TRBJ2-7; the listed D gene, TRBD2, was not tested against the DNA. Germline V gene data show CDR1 as LGHDT and CDR2 as YNNKEL (reference sequence). Including both end residues, the CDR3 is 9 amino acids long. Here the CDR3 reads CATGGGPHL.

This clone was observed a few times. The V gene is TRBV2, the J gene TRBJ1-1; TRBD1 matches 9 bases. The CDR3 is 14 amino acids. Germline V gives CDR1 SNHLY, CDR2 FYNNEI. V was clipped by 6 bases and J by 5 bases; unmatched bases: 7. The CDR3 bases are TGTGCCAGCAGACGGCGACAGGGGGGGACTGAAGCTTTCTTT. It codes for CASRRRQGGTEAFF.

The chain links TRBV7-6 to TRBJ2-5, with 11 bases matching TRBD2. The ends lost 4 bases at V and 3 bases at J; junction bases unmatched: 7. CDR3 size: 16 residues. Germline V gene data show CDR1 as SGHVS and CDR2 as FNYEAQ. CDR3 in amino acids: CASSSQLLAGEETQYF. CDR3 coding DNA: TGTGCCAGCAGCTCGCAGTTACTAGCGGGAGAAGAGACCCAGTACTTC. Full variable domain (rest looked up from reference TRBV7-6 and TRBJ2-5): GAGVSQSPRYKVTKRGQDVALRCDPISGHVSLYWYRQALGQGPEFLTYFNYEAQQDKSGLPNDRFSAERPEGSISTLTIQRTEQRDSAMYRCASSSQLLAGEETQYFGPGTRLLVL.

The rearrangement links TRBV7-6 to TRBJ2-7; 10 bases line up with TRBD2. V shed 5 bases and J 2 bases; nucleotides not matched to a gene: 9. The CDR3 sequence is 16 residues long. Germline V gives CDR1 SGHVS, CDR2 FNYEAQ. For the CDR3, the DNA is TGTGCCAGCAGCCCAGGGGGGAGCGGGAGGGCCTACGAGCAGTACTTC. It codes for CASSPGGSGRAYEQYF.

V gene TRBV7-8 combines with J gene TRBJ2-7; D is perhaps TRBD2 (5 bases). Trimming shortened V by 2 bases and J by 0 bases, and 8 bases separated the two germline ends. The CDR3 covers 14 residues. Germline-derived CDR1 and CDR2 are SGHVS and FQNEAQ. This CDR3 is CASSLNGISYEQYF. DNA of the CDR3: TGTGCCAGCAGCTTAAACGGGATCTCCTACGAGCAGTACTTC.

The chain combines TRBV5-4 with TRBJ1-1, with 11 nucleotides matching TRBD1. The CDR3 has 18 residues. Germline CDR1 and CDR2: SGHNT and YYREEE (reference sequence). V dropped 0 bases and J dropped 4; count of bases not matched to a gene: 11. CDR3: CASSLARMWGTGGTEAFF. Here the CDR3 DNA reads TGTGCCAGCAGCTTGGCCCGGATGTGGGGGACAGGGGGCACTGAAGCTTTCTTT.

This clone was found once. The chain joins TRBV29-1 to TRBJ1-1, with D possibly TRBD1 on 5 matching bases. Per the germline V gene, CDR1 is SQVTM and CDR2 is ANQGSEA. Trimming stripped 4 bases from V and 2 bases from J, with 14 bases between. There are 14 residues in the CDR3. CDR3 residues: CSVGRDSRNTEAFF. The CDR3 coding sequence is TGCAGCGTTGGCCGAGACAGCAGAAACACTGAAGCTTTCTTT.

V and J are TRBV6-5 and TRBJ2-3; weak D call: TRBD1 (5 bases). The CDR3 is 13 amino acids. Germline CDR1 is MNHEY and CDR2 is SVGAGI. The germline V and J ends were trimmed by 6 bases and 5 bases, with 12 bases remaining between them. The CDR3 is CASSTQGGDTQYF. As DNA, the CDR3 is TGTGCCAGCAGCACGCAGGGCGGAGATACGCAGTATTTT.

V and J are TRBV29-1 and TRBJ1-1; D gene unclear. Germline CDR1 reads SQVTM; CDR2 reads ANQGSEA. The V gene lost 5 bases and the J gene lost 2 bases, with 12 bases spanning the gap. The CDR3 runs 13 residues. CDR3 sequence (DNA): TGCAGCGTTAACGAGCAGGTTAACACTGAAGCTTTCTTT. Encoded protein: CSVNEQVNTEAFF.

Here the CDR3 reads CASSALADYNEQFF. In DNA, the CDR3 is TGTGCCAGCAGCGCGCTAGCGGACTACAATGAGCAGTTCTTC. The chain recombines TRBV11-3 with TRBJ2-1; the match to TRBD2 covers 7 bases. This CDR3 contains 14 residues. From germline, CDR1 is SGHNT and CDR2 YENEEA. The trim removed 5 bases at V and 3 bases at J, leaving 4 bases unmatched.

The genes are TRBV27 and TRBJ1-1; 10 positions agree with TRBD1. J gave up 5 bases and V 5 bases, and 20 bases lay outside the gene matches. The CDR3 extends over 19 amino acids. In germline, CDR1 is MNHEY, CDR2 SMNVEV (reference sequence). Here the CDR3 DNA reads TGTGCCAGCAGTCGGTCCCCCCCGGGACAGGGGAATGGGTGGACTGAAGCTTTCTTT. Amino acid sequence: CASSRSPPGQGNGWTEAFF.